One and the same sample provided the 25 T cell receptor beta chains below, sequenced in a study of T cells in localized non-small cell lung cancer. Measured with immunoSEQ multiplex PCR; TCRdb has only the in-frame clones, and not every one. In the table there are fewer than 400 clones, roughly 35% of which are singletons. Here the sequenced sample was normal lung tissue next to the tumor, taken before any cancer treatment. The receptors here all came from a male donor older than 55 with stage III lung adenocarcinoma.

V and J are TRBV14 and TRBJ2-3, with D hard to call. The germline V gene has CDR1 SGHDN and CDR2 FVKESK. The CDR3 totals 15 residues. Trimming took off 6 bases at V and 1 base at J, with 14 bases between the two ends. The CDR3 reads CASRGIRTGTDTQYF. The CDR3 coding sequence is TGTGCCAGCAGGGGTATAAGGACCGGCACAGATACGCAGTATTTT.

The gene calls are TRBV28 and TRBJ2-1; D remains ambiguous. This CDR3 spans 12 amino acids. Trimming took off 5 bases at V and 7 bases at J, with 9 bases between the two ends. CDR1 and CDR2 from the germline V gene are MDHEN and SYDVKM. The CDR3 nucleotides read TGTGCCAGCAGTCGGTCTTGGAATGAGCAGTTCTTC. It is translated as CASSRSWNEQFF. Together with reference TRBV28 and TRBJ2-1, the CDR3 gives the full variable domain: DVKVTQSSRYLVKRTGEKVFLECVQDMDHENMFWYRQDPGLGLRLIYFSYDVKMKEKGDIPEGYSVSREKKERFSLILESASTNQTSMYLCASSRSWNEQFFGPGTRLTVL.

The V call is TRBV6-8, the J call TRBJ2-1, with unresolved D. With 5 bases removed from V and 8 bases from J, the gap between germline ends came to 13 bases. Germline-derived CDR1 and CDR2 are MNHGY and SAAAGT. CDR3 size: 13 residues. This CDR3 is CASSDRWADEQFF. The CDR3 bases are TGTGCCAGCAGTGATCGGTGGGCGGATGAGCAGTTCTTC.

This rearrangement joins TRBV11-3 to TRBJ1-1, with D perhaps matching TRBD1 (6 bases). Trimming left V 3 bases short and J 0 bases short, with 11 bases between. This CDR3 is 15 amino acids long. CDR1 is SGHNT and CDR2 is YENEEA in the germline V gene. The CDR3 loop reads CASSFSGDMNTEAFF. Here the CDR3 DNA reads TGTGCCAGCAGCTTCTCAGGGGACATGAACACTGAAGCTTTCTTT.

The V call is TRBV19, the J call TRBJ1-1; 7 positions agree with TRBD1. This CDR3 has 19 residues. Trimming at V came to 3 bases and at J to 5 bases, leaving 21 bases not matched to a gene. Germline V CDR1 and CDR2: LNHDA, SQIVND (reference sequence). The CDR3 nucleotides read TGTGCCAGTAGTATCGTCCAGGGGGGATCCGGGACTCCGGGGACTGAAGCTTTCTTT. It is translated as CASSIVQGGSGTPGTEAFF.

Only a few counts were recorded for this clone. V is TRBV11-3 and J is TRBJ2-1, with 7 bases that match TRBD2. V shed 1 base and J 7 bases; nucleotides not matched to a gene: 16. The CDR3 is 18 amino acids. Germline V CDR1 and CDR2: SGHNT, YENEEA. This chain's CDR3 is CASSLGGRLAVLDNEQFF. DNA of the CDR3: TGTGCCAGCAGCTTAGGAGGCCGGCTAGCGGTTTTAGATAATGAGCAGTTCTTC.

The V call is TRBV19, the J call TRBJ1-5, with D maybe TRBD1 (5 bases). CDR3 length: 16 residues. CDR1 LNHDA and CDR2 SQIVND come from the germline V gene (reference sequence). The V gene lost 1 base and the J gene lost 4 bases, with 14 bases spanning the gap. The CDR3: CASSIVDPAGNQPQHF. The CDR3 DNA is TGTGCCAGTAGTATAGTCGACCCAGCAGGGAATCAGCCCCAGCATTTT. The full variable domain, in which reference TRBV19 and TRBJ1-5 provide the parts outside the CDR3, is DGGITQSPKYLFRKEGQNVTLSCEQNLNHDAMYWYRQDPGQGLRLIYYSQIVNDFQKGDIAEGYSVSREKKESFPLTVTSAQKNPTAFYLCASSIVDPAGNQPQHFGDGTRLSIL.

This clone was seen a handful of times. The chain recombines TRBV10-3 with TRBJ1-6, with a weak D call TRBD1 (5 bases). The V gene's germline CDR1 is ENHRY and CDR2 SYGVKD. The length of the CDR3 is 18 residues. Trimming removed 2 bases from V and 10 bases from J, with 24 bases in between. The CDR3 spells CAISELITGTPASSPLHF. The DNA for the CDR3 is TGTGCCATCAGTGAGCTGATAACCGGGACCCCCGCGAGCTCACCCCTCCACTTT.

The sample holds a few counts of this clone. The chain couples TRBV11-3 to TRBJ1-1; no clear D gene. CDR3 length: 14 residues. Germline values: CDR1 SGHNT, CDR2 YENEEA. V shed 6 bases and J shed 0 bases, with 11 bases lying between them. Here the CDR3 DNA reads TGTGCCAGCAGACGAGAACTTATGAACACTGAAGCTTTCTTT. It encodes CASRRELMNTEAFF.

This clone was found a few times. The chain employs TRBV19 and TRBJ1-5, with D unclear. Per the germline V gene, CDR1 is LNHDA and CDR2 is SQIVND (reference sequence). The ends were cut back, 3 bases at V and 6 bases at J, with 6 bases in the middle. CDR3 length equals 12 residues. The CDR3 loop is CASSIYPQPQHF. CDR3 coding DNA: TGTGCCAGTAGTATTTATCCTCAGCCCCAGCATTTT.

This clone was detected once. V usage is TRBV19 and J usage is TRBJ1-1; 8 bases map to TRBD1. V shed 6 bases and J 3 bases; nucleotides not matched to a gene: 6. The CDR3 totals 14 residues. CDR1 LNHDA and CDR2 SQIVND come from the germline V gene (reference sequence). The CDR3 region is CASRNRGSDTEAFF. The CDR3 nucleotides read TGTGCCAGTAGAAACAGGGGGAGTGACACTGAAGCTTTCTTT.

The rearrangement uses TRBV6-8 and TRBJ1-1, with 10 bases matching TRBD1. V lost 10 bases to trimming and J lost 7 bases; unmatched junction nucleotides: 18. CDR1 and CDR2 (germline): MNHGY, SAAAGT. The CDR3 loop spans 16 amino acids. The CDR3: CAIRKLTGGDFDEAFF. In nucleotides, the CDR3 is TGTGCCATCAGAAAACTGACAGGGGGCGATTTCGATGAAGCTTTCTTT.

The chain is built from TRBV9 and TRBJ1-2, with D tentatively TRBD1 (5 bases). Per germline, CDR1 SGDLS and CDR2 YYNGEE. The CDR3 consists of 14 residues. V was pared by 2 bases and J by 7 bases, with 15 bases between. The CDR3 spells CASSVLGTPGGYTF. CDR3 nucleotide sequence: TGTGCCAGCAGCGTTTTAGGGACGCCGGGTGGCTACACCTTC. Complete variable domain (other parts from reference TRBV9 and TRBJ1-2): DSGVTQTPKHLITATGQRVTLRCSPRSGDLSVYWYQQSLDQGLQFLIQYYNGEERAKGNILERFSAQQFPDLHSELNLSSLELGDSALYFCASSVLGTPGGYTFGSGTRLTVV.

The gene calls are TRBV18 and TRBJ2-7; perhaps TRBD2 as D (6 bases). CDR1 and CDR2 (germline): KGHSH, LQKENI. The CDR3 spans 12 residues. V was cut by 3 bases and J by 5 bases, with 8 bases left in between. For the CDR3, the DNA is TGTGCCAGCTCACCTTCGGGAGACGAGCAGTACTTC. Amino acids: CASSPSGDEQYF.

This clone has more than one count but fewer than ten. Relative to the germline gene, one junction end is altered; a read error may explain this. The chain carries TRBV6-8 and TRBJ2-2; 11 bases agree with TRBD1. CDR1 and CDR2 (germline): MNHGY, SAAAGT. The CDR3 loop spans 18 amino acids. The CDR3 is CAISAGTGGTANTGELFF. The CDR3 region has the DNA TGTGCCATCAGTGCCGGGACAGGGGGTACCGCGAACACCGGGGAGCTGTTTTTT.

This clone has only a few counts. The chain employs TRBV28 and TRBJ1-2; a weak D match, TRBD1 (6 bases). Trimming took 7 bases from V and 4 from J, leaving 19 bases between them. CDR3 length: 15 residues. The germline CDR1 and CDR2 sequences are MDHEN and SYDVKM. CDR3 sequence reads: CASITGLGTSYGYTF. The CDR3 DNA is TGTGCCAGCATTACAGGGCTCGGAACTAGCTATGGCTACACCTTC.

In its sample, this clone ranks as large. The J gene is TRBJ2-7, the V gene TRBV7-2, with D possibly being TRBD2 (7 bases). The V and J ends lost 5 bases and 3 bases respectively, with 11 bases between them. The CDR3 loop spans 13 amino acids. Germline lookup yields CDR1 SGHTA and CDR2 FQGNSA. The CDR3 region has the DNA TGTGCCAGCAGCCCGGGGGGCAACTACGAGCAGTACTTC. Translation: CASSPGGNYEQYF.

V and J are TRBV11-3 and TRBJ1-1; no clear D gene. Germline V gene data show CDR1 as SGHNT and CDR2 as YENEEA. V lost 1 base, J lost 0 bases, and 9 bases lay in between. This CDR3 region has 15 residues. CDR3 residues: CASSLGRDLNTEAFF. The CDR3 DNA reads as TGTGCCAGCAGCTTAGGTCGCGACCTGAACACTGAAGCTTTCTTT.

This clone turned up a few times. This chain joins TRBV6-8 and TRBJ2-3; 12 nucleotides line up with TRBD1. This CDR3 contains 15 residues. Germline values: CDR1 MNHGY, CDR2 SAAAGT. The J segment lost 4 bases and the V segment lost 5 bases, leaving 4 bases of the junction unmatched. The CDR3 bases are TGTGCCAGCAGTGAGGGACAGGGGGCCGCAGATACGCAGTATTTT. This gives the protein CASSEGQGAADTQYF.

This clone is termed large. The chain combines TRBV11-3 with TRBJ2-6, with D possibly called TRBD1 or TRBD2 (5 bases each). Trimming took off 5 bases at V and 3 bases at J, with 26 bases between the two ends. The CDR3 is 20 amino acids. Germline assignment: CDR1 SGHNT and CDR2 YENEEA. The CDR3: CASSGTHFRVGLRGANVLTF. The CDR3, as DNA: TGTGCCAGCAGCGGGACCCACTTCCGGGTCGGTCTCCGTGGGGCCAACGTCCTGACTTTC.

By sample fraction, this clone is large (0.1 to 1%). The chain is built from TRBV6-1 and TRBJ2-2; no clear D gene. Germline assignment: CDR1 MNHNS and CDR2 SASEGT. The CDR3 length is 13 residues. V was pared by 1 base and J by 5 bases, with 5 bases between. CDR3 DNA: TGTGCCAGCAGTGAAGTAGGGACCGGGGAGCTGTTTTTT. This codes for CASSEVGTGELFF.

By share, this clone counts as large (0.1 to 1%). This chain uses TRBV11-3 with TRBJ2-3, with 7 bases lining up with TRBD2. The CDR3 totals 18 residues. Germline V CDR1 and CDR2: SGHNT, YENEEA. Trimming at V came to 3 bases and at J to 2 bases, leaving 14 bases not matched to a gene. CDR3 amino acids: CASSLGGGAGVVTDTQYF. The CDR3, as DNA: TGTGCCAGCAGCTTGGGAGGCGGGGCGGGAGTAGTCACAGATACGCAGTATTTT.

This clone is labeled as large. The junction does not match germline at one end; this may be a read error. The rearrangement links TRBV11-3 to TRBJ1-5, with 7 bases that match TRBD1. The CDR3 is 16 amino acids. Germline V gives CDR1 SGHNT, CDR2 YENEEA. CDR3 residues: CASSRPGTVSTQPQHF. CDR3 DNA sequence: TGTGCCAGCAGCCGGCCCGGGACAGTGAGCACTCAGCCCCAGCATTTT.

V usage is TRBV11-3 and J usage is TRBJ1-3; a weak D match, TRBD1 (6 bases). This CDR3 region has 17 residues. The germline CDR1 and CDR2 sequences are SGHNT and YENEEA. The V end was cut by 5 bases, the J end by 2 bases, with 19 bases between. The CDR3: CASSILRGKGAGNTIYF. The CDR3 coding sequence is TGTGCCAGCAGCATTCTCAGGGGAAAAGGTGCTGGAAACACCATATATTTT.

The chain recombines TRBV18 with TRBJ1-2; 10 nucleotides agree with TRBD1. The CDR3 is 15 amino acids. In germline, CDR1 is KGHSH, CDR2 LQKENI. J gave up 4 bases and V 3 bases, and 5 bases lay outside the gene matches. As DNA, the CDR3 is TGTGCCAGCTCACCCCGACAGGGGGCAGGCTATGGCTACACCTTC. Protein: CASSPRQGAGYGYTF. The whole variable domain, filled in from reference TRBV18 and TRBJ1-2, reads NAGVMQNPRHLVRRRGQEARLRCSPMKGHSHVYWYRQLPEEGLKFMVYLQKENIIDESGMPKERFSAEFPKEGPSILRIQQVVRGDSAAYFCASSPRQGAGYGYTFGSGTRLTVV.